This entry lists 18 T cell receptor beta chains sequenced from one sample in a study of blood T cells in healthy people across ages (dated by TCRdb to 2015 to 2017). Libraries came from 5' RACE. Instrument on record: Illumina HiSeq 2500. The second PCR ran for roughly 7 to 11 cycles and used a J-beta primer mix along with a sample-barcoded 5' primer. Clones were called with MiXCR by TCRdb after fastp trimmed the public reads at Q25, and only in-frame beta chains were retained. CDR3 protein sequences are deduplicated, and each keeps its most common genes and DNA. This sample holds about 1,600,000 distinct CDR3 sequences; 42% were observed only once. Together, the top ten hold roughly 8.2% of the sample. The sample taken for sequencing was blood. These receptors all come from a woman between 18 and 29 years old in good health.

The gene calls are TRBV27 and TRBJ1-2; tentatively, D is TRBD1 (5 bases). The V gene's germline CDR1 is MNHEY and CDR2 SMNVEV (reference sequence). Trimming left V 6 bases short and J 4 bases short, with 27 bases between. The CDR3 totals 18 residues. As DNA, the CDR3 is TGTGCCAGCAGCCGCCGGGAAGGGGAGGCTAGGGTGAGCTATGGCTACACCTTC. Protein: CASSRREGEARVSYGYTF.

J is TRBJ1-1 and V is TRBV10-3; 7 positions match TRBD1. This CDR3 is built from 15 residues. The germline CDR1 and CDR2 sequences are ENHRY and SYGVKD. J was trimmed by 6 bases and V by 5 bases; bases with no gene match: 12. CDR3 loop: CAISPGPQGGSEAFF. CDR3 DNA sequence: TGTGCCATCAGTCCGGGCCCTCAAGGGGGCTCTGAAGCTTTCTTT.

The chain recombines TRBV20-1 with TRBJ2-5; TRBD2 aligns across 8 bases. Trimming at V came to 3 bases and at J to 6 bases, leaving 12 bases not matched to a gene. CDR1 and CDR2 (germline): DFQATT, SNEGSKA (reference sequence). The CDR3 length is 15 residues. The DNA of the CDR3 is TGCAGTGCTAGCGAGCGGGGGCAGTCTACGAAGACCCAGTACTTC. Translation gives CSASERGQSTKTQYF.

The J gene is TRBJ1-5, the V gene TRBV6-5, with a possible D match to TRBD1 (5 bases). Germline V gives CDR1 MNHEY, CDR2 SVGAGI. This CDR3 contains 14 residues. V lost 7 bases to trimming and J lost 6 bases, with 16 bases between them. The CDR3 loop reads CASNPQGWGQPQHF. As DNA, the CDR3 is TGTGCCAGCAACCCTCAGGGATGGGGTCAGCCCCAGCATTTT.

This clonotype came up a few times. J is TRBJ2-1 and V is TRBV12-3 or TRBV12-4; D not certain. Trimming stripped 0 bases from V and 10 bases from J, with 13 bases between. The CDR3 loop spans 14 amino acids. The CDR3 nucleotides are TGTGCCAGCAGTTTAGCGTATGGACCCCAGGAGCAGTTCTTC. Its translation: CASSLAYGPQEQFF.

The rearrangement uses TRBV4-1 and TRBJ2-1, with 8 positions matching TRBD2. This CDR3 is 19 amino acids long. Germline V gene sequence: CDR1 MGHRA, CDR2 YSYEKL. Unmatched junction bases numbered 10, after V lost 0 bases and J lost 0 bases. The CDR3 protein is CASSQDRSGGKSSYNEQFF. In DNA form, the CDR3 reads TGCGCCAGCAGCCAAGATCGAAGCGGGGGAAAAAGCTCCTACAATGAGCAGTTCTTC.

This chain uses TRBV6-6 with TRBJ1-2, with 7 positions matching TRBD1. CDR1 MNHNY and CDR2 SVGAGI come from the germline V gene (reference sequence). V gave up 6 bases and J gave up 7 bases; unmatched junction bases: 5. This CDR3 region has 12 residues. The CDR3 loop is CASRDSGGGYTF. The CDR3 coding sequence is TGTGCCAGCAGGGACTCAGGGGGTGGCTACACCTTC.

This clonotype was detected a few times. Here the CDR3 reads CASSLAGTGATEAFF. DNA of the CDR3: TGCGCCAGCAGCTTGGCCGGGACAGGGGCCACTGAAGCTTTCTTT. The chain joins TRBV5-1 to TRBJ1-1; 10 nucleotides line up with TRBD1. The V segment lost 0 bases and the J segment 4 bases; nucleotides outside the gene matches: 3. Per germline, CDR1 SGHRS and CDR2 YFSETQ. The CDR3 spans 15 residues.

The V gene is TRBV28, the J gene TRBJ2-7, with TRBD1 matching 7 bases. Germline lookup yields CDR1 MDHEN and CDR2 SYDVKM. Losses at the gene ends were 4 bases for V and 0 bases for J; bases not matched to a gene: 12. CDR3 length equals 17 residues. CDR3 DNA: TGTGCCAGCAGTTCCAGCCACATGGGACAGAGCTCCTACGAGCAGTACTTC. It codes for CASSSSHMGQSSYEQYF.

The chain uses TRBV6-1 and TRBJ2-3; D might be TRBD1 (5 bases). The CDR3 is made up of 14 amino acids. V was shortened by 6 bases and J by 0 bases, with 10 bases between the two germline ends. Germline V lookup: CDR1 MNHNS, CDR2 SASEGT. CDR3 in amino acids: CASRNGASTDTQYF. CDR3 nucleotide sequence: TGTGCCAGCAGGAATGGGGCTAGCACAGATACGCAGTATTTT.

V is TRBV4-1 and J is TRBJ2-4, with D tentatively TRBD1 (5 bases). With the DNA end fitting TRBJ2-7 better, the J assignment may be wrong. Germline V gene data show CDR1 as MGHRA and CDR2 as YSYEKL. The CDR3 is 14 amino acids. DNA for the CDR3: TGCGCCAGCAGCCAAGGACAGATTACCTACGAGCAGTACTTC. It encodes CASSQGQITYEQYF.

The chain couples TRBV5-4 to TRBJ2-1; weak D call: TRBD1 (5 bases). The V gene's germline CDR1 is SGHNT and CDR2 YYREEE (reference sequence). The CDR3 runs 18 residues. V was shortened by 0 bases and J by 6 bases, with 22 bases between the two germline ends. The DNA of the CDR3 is TGTGCCAGCAGCTTGGTAGTGGGCACAGCACCTCAGGGCAATGAGCAGTTCTTC. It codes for CASSLVVGTAPQGNEQFF.

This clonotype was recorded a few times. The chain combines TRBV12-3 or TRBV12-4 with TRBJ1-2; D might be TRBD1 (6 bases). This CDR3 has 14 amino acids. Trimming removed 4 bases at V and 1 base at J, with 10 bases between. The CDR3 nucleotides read TGTGCCAGCAGTTCTGGACAGCATAACTATGGCTACACCTTC. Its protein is CASSSGQHNYGYTF.

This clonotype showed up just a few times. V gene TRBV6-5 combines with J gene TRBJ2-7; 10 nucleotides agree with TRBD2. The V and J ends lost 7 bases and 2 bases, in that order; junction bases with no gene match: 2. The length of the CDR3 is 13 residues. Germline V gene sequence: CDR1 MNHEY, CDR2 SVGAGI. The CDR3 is CASKTSGTYEQYF. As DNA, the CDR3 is TGTGCCAGCAAAACTAGCGGGACCTACGAGCAGTACTTC.

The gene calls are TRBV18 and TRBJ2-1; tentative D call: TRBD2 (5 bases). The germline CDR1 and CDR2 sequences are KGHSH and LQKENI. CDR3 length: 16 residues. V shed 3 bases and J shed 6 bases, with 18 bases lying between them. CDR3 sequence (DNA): TGTGCCAGCTCACCCCGCCTTGGGGAGCAATTCAATGAGCAGTTCTTC. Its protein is CASSPRLGEQFNEQFF. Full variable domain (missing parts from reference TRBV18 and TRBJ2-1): NAGVMQNPRHLVRRRGQEARLRCSPMKGHSHVYWYRQLPEEGLKFMVYLQKENIIDESGMPKERFSAEFPKEGPSILRIQQVVRGDSAAYFCASSPRLGEQFNEQFFGPGTRLTVL.

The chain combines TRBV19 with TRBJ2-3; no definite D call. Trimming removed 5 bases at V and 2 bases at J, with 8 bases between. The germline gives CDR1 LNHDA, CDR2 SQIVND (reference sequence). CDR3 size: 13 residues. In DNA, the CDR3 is TGTGCCAGTAGTCCCCAACTCACAGATACGCAGTATTTT. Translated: CASSPQLTDTQYF.

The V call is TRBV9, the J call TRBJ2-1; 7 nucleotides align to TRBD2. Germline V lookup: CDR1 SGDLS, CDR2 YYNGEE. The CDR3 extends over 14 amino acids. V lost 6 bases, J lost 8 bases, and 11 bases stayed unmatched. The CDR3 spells CASNPIGGMDEQFF. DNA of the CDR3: TGTGCCAGCAACCCGATCGGGGGGATGGATGAGCAGTTCTTC. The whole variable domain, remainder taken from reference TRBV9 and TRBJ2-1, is DSGVTQTPKHLITATGQRVTLRCSPRSGDLSVYWYQQSLDQGLQFLIQYYNGEERAKGNILERFSAQQFPDLHSELNLSSLELGDSALYFCASNPIGGMDEQFFGPGTRLTVL.

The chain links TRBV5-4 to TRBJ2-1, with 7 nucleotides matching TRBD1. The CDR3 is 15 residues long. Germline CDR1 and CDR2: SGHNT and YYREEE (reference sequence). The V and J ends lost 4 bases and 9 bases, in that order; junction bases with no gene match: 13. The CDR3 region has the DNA TGTGCCAGCAGCCCCGCCCCGGGACAGTCGGGTGAGCAGTTCTTC. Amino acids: CASSPAPGQSGEQFF.